This TCR beta chain derives from a study of T cell clusters in autoimmune cytopenias. Each sample's input was around 250 ng genomic DNA, 38,000 or so genome equivalents. Per the germline V gene, CDR1 is SGHNT and CDR2 is YENEEA. This CDR3 has 15 residues. One tube held mixed TRB-A and TRB-B primer pools for touch-down PCR. Reanalyzing the multiplex PCR reads, TCRdb keeps one entry per CDR3 protein, without DNA. The sample has about 11,000 distinct CDR3 sequences. This sample also appeared in a second study, on T cell repertoires in aging, cancer and after chemotherapy.

This TCR was recovered from a human donor in good health. The genes are TRBV11-3 and TRBJ2-7; absent DNA, TCRdb's TRBD2 call cannot be checked. The sequenced sample was peripheral blood. The CDR3 spells CASSRLAGDSYEQYF.